This T cell receptor (beta chain) emerged from a study of T-cell reconstitution after alpha-beta-depleted transplantation in children. Germline trimming cut 2 bases from V and 11 bases from J; bases unmatched to any gene: 6. Germline V gene data show CDR1 as MNHEY and CDR2 as SVGAGI. This CDR3 spans 14 amino acids. Construction of the TCRbeta library involved unique molecular identifiers. MiXCR was run by TCRdb on the PCR reads, yielding one entry per CDR3 protein. Of approximately 98,000 distinct CDR3 sequences listed, 5% to 8% are singletons. This clonotype came up many times. Antigen specificity is unknown. Study observations and caveats: Several hundred graft clones that had expanded were reportedly the source of alpha-beta T cells about two months after transplant. Recipient T cells and thymic progenitors that survived were the source of the high TCRbeta diversity seen at day 60 in some patients. Fresh T-cell production supplied most of the T-cell counts and diversity seen one year after transplant.

This chain connects TRBV6-5 to TRBJ1-1, with TRBD1 matching 12 bases. The sequence was obtained from a male patient aged 2-15 years who had a stem cell transplant for acute lymphoblastic leukemia, so the T cells may come from the graft donor. Sequencing was performed on PBMCs, mostly from graft donor cells, taken 360 days after TCRalphabeta/CD19-depleted stem cell transplant. CDR3 in DNA: TGTGCCAGCAGTTACGGGGGACAGGGGGCTAGCGCTTTCTTT. Amino acids: CASSYGGQGASAFF.